Given below is one TCR beta chain in context. This sample was taken from a study of blood T cell repertoires in COVID-19. About the research overall: COVID-19 samples, acute and convalescent, were from the United States, Italy and Spain. The analysed material was cDNA or gDNA that came from T cells, B-cell-depleted T cells, or PBMCs.

Original data processing: Cell counts per sample came from amplifying reference gene primers. The protocol was immunoSEQ multiplex PCR, while the TCRdb copy is restricted to in-frame clones and leaves out a portion. V, J and clone size are those of that table, while D and trimming were read from the DNA. The sample carries tens of thousands of clones, around 86% recorded once. This receptor was taken from a man in his fifties or sixties with COVID-19, enrolled during active disease. The sample taken for sequencing was peripheral blood.

The chain's CDR3 is CASSIQATDTQYF. CDR3 in DNA: TGTGCCAGCAGCATACAGGCCACAGATACGCAGTATTTT. V usage is TRBV9 and J usage is TRBJ2-3, with D maybe TRBD1 (5 bases). Germline V CDR1 and CDR2: SGDLS, YYNGEE. The CDR3 extends over 13 amino acids. The V end was cut by 4 bases, the J end by 2 bases, with 8 bases between.